This T cell receptor beta chain appears in the sequencing data of a study of T cells in women clearing cervical HPV infection. Looking at the study overall: Cases: HPV16-related CIN3 or worse on histology, a couple of invasive cancers. Blood came at first lesion visit for cases, post-clearance for controls. Notes on the study in general: A classifier using richness and V gene abundances reached an AUC of over 0.75. TRBV6-7 relative abundance averaged roughly 0.099% in cases and under 0.2% in controls.

The CDR3 contains 12 residues. Germline V CDR1 and CDR2: MNHEY, SVGEGT. V was clipped by 6 bases and J by 5 bases, with 11 bases between them. Concerning this clone: Its antigen is undetermined. The sequence runs out 3 residues before the end of the CDR3; the remainder is reconstructed from the germline J gene.

Libraries were prepared by immunoSEQ multiplex PCR; TCRdb keeps only in-frame clonotypes and omits some of them. The table for this sample gives about 23,000 clones. The sample comprised blood buffy coat. This TCR was recovered from a woman between 18 and 75 years old with a cervical HPV16 infection that either progressed to CIN3+ or cleared (not recorded which). V usage is TRBV6-2 or TRBV6-3 and J usage is TRBJ2-7; D remains unclear. The CDR3 loop is CASRKGTHEQYF. The CDR3 bases that were read are TGTGCCAGCAGGAAGGGTACCCACGAG.